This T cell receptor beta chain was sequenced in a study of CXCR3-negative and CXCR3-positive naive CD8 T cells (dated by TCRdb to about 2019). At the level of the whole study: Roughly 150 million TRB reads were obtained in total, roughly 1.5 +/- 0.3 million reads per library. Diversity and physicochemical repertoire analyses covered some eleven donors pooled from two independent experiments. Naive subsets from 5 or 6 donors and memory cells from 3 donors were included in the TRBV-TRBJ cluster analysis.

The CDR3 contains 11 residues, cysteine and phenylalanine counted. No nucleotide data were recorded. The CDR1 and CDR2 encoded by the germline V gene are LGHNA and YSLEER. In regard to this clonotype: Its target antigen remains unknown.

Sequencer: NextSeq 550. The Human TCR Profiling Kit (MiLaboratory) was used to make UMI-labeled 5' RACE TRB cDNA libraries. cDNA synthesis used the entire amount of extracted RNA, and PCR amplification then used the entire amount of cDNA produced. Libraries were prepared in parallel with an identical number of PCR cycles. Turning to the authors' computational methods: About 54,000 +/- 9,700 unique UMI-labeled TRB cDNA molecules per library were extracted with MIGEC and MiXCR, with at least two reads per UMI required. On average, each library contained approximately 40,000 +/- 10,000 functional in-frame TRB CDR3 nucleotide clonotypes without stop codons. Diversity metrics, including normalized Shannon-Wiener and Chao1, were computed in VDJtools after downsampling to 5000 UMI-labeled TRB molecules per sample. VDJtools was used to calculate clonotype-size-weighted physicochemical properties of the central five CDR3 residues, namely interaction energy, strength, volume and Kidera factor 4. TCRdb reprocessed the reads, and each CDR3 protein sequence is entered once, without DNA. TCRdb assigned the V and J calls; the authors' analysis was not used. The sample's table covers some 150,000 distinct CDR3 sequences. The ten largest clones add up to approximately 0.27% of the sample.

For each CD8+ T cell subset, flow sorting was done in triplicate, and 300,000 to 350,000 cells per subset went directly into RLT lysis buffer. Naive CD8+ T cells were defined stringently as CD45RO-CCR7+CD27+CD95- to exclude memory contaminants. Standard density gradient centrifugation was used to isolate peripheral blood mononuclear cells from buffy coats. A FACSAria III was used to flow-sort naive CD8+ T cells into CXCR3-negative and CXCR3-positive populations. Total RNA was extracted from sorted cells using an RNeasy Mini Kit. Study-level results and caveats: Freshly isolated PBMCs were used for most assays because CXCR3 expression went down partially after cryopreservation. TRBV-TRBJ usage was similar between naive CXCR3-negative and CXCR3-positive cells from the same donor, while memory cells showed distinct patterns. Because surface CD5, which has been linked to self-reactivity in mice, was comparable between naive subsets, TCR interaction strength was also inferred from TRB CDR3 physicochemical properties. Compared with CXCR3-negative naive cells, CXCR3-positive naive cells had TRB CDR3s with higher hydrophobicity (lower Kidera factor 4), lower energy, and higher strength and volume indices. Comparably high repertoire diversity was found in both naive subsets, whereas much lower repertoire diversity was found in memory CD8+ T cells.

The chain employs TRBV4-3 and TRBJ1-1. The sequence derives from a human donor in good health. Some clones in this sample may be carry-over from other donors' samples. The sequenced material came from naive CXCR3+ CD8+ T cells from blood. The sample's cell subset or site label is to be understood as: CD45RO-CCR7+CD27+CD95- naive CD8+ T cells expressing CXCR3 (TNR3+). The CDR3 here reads CASSQDTEAFF.